The T cell receptor (beta chain) described here comes from a study of blood T cell repertoires in COVID-19. Across the whole study: There were acute and convalescent COVID-19 samples, and they came from the United States, Italy and Spain.

All enrollees were roughly 18 to 89 years old and from 24 US areas. Recovered status applied to Cohort 3 donors who had two consecutive negative PCRs. It also applied to those with clearance or with symptom resolution. This clone was seen only a few times. The table came from immunoSEQ multiplex PCR; TCRdb's copy has only in-frame clones and leaves some out. The table shows around 300,000 clones, with approximately 89% occurring only once. V lost 4 bases and J lost 4; bases outside the gene matches: 8. Germline CDR1 is MDHEN and CDR2 is SYDVKM. This CDR3 has 16 amino acids. This clonotype was sampled from a woman aged 25 to 39 who had recovered from COVID-19. The sample comprised PBMCs or T cells enriched from blood (not recorded which). The V and J genes are TRBV28 and TRBJ2-7, with 12 bases lining up with TRBD2. CDR3 bases: TGTGCCAGCAGTTCAGCCATGACTAGCGGGAGATACGAGCAGTACTTC. It yields the protein CASSSAMTSGRYEQYF.